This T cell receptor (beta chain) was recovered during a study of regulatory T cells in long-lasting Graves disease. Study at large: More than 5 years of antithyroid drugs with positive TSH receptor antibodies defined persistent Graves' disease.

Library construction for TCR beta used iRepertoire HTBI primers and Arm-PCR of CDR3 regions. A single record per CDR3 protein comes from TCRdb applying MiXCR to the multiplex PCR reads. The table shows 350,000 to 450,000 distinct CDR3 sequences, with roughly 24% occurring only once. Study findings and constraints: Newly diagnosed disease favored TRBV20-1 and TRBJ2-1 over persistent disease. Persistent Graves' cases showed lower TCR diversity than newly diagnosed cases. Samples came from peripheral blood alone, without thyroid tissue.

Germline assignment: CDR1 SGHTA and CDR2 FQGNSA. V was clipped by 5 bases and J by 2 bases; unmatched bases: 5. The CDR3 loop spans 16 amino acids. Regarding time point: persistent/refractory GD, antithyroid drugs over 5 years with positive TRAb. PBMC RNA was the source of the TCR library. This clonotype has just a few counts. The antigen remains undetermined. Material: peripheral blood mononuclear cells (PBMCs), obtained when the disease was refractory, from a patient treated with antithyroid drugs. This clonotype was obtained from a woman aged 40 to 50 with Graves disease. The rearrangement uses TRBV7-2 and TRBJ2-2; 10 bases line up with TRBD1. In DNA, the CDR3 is TGTGCCAGCAGCATATGGACAGGGGGTAACACCGGGGAGCTGTTTTTT. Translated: CASSIWTGGNTGELFF.